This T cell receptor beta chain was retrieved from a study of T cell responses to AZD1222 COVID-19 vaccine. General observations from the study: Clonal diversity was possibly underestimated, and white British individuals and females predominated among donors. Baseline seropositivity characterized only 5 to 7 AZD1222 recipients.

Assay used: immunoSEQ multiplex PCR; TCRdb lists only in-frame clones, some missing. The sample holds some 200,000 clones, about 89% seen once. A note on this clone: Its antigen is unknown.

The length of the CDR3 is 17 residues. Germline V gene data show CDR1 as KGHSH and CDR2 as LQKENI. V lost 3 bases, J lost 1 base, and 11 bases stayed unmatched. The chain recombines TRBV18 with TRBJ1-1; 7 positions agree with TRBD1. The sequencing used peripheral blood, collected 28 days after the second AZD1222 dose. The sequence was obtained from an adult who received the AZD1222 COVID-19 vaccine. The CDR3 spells CASSPDDLAGGNTEAFF. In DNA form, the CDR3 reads TGTGCCAGCTCACCGGACGATTTGGCAGGGGGGAACACTGAAGCTTTCTTT.